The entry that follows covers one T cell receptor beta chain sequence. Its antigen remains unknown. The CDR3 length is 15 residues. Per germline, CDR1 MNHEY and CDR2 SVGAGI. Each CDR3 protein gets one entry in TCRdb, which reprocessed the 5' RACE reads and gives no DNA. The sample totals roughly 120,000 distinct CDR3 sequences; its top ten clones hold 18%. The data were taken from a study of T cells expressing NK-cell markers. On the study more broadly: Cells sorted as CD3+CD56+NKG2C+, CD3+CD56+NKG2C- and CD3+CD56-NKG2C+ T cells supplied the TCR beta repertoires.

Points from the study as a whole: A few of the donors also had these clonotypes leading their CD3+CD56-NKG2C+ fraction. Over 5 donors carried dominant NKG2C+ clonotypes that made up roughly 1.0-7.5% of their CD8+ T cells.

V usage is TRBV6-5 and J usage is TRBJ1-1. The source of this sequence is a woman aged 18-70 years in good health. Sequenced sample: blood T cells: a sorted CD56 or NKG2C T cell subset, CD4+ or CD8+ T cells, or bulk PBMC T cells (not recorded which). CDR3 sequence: CASSYPAGLGTEAFF.